The 23 T cell receptor beta chains presented below share a single source sample, sequenced in a study of immune evolution from preneoplasia to lung adenocarcinoma. Repertoires were generated with immunoSEQ multiplex PCR, while TCRdb's copy carries only in-frame clones and drops some. The data show 4,500 to 5,000 clones, 75% to 90% seen once. The sequencing sample was made of FFPE atypical adenomatous hyperplasia tissue from the lung. Sample subset: atypical adenomatous hyperplasia (AAH), lung preneoplasia. The source of these receptors is a person aged 65 to 85 with lung adenocarcinoma.

This chain uses TRBV6-1 with TRBJ2-7; 7 positions match TRBD1. Losses at the gene ends were 9 bases for V and 3 bases for J; bases not matched to a gene: 8. The CDR3 has 13 residues. CDR1 and CDR2 from the germline V gene are MNHNS and SASEGT. The CDR3 loop is CASENRGGYEQYF. The CDR3 region has the DNA TGTGCCAGTGAAAACAGGGGTGGCTACGAGCAGTACTTC.

The genes are TRBV29-1 and TRBJ2-7, with 9 bases matching TRBD2. The V segment lost 3 bases and the J segment 4 bases; nucleotides outside the gene matches: 10. The CDR3 is 15 residues long. The germline V gene has CDR1 SQVTM and CDR2 ANQGSEA. CDR3 coding DNA: TGCAGCGTTGATGAAGGCGGTAGCGGGAGTTACGAGCAGTACTTC. It translates to CSVDEGGSGSYEQYF.

The chain has TRBV28 and TRBJ2-3, with D possibly matching TRBD2 (5 bases). The germline CDR1 and CDR2 sequences are MDHEN and SYDVKM. The CDR3 sequence is 15 residues long. V was shortened by 3 bases and J by 1 base, with 11 bases between the two germline ends. The CDR3 sequence: CASSFGELGTDTQYF. CDR3 coding DNA: TGTGCCAGCAGTTTCGGGGAGTTGGGCACAGATACGCAGTATTTT.

The genes are TRBV27 and TRBJ2-3; 10 bases map to TRBD2. The CDR3 contains 17 residues. The V gene end was trimmed by 8 bases and the J gene end by 1 base; junction bases not matched to a gene: 12. The V gene's germline CDR1 is MNHEY and CDR2 SMNVEV (reference sequence). The CDR3 is CASGPFVAGGRTDTQYF. The CDR3 nucleotides are TGTGCCAGCGGCCCTTTCGTAGCGGGGGGACGCACAGATACGCAGTATTTT.

The rearrangement uses TRBV4-1 and TRBJ2-7, with 10 positions matching TRBD2. V lost 2 bases to trimming and J lost 4 bases; unmatched junction nucleotides: 11. Germline V gene data show CDR1 as MGHRA and CDR2 as YSYEKL. This CDR3 has 17 amino acids. CDR3 nucleotide sequence: TGCGCCAGCAGCCAACGGTCCTCGACTAGCGGGTTTTACGAGCAGTACTTC. Protein: CASSQRSSTSGFYEQYF.

The chain uses TRBV27 and TRBJ2-4; weak D call: TRBD1 (6 bases). Germline CDR1 and CDR2: MNHEY and SMNVEV (reference sequence). The CDR3 consists of 15 residues. Between the trimmed V and J ends, which lost 8 bases and 4 bases, there was a span of 18 bases. CDR3 sequence reads: CASASAGQGKNIQYF. In DNA form, the CDR3 reads TGTGCCAGCGCGTCGGCAGGCCAGGGGAAAAACATTCAGTACTTC.

The chain recombines TRBV4-1 with TRBJ2-5; no clear D. Trimming took 6 bases from V and 3 from J, leaving 17 bases between them. Germline lookup yields CDR1 MGHRA and CDR2 YSYEKL. The CDR3 sequence is 15 residues long. The CDR3, as DNA: TGCGCCAGCAGTCTGGGTACTGGGTGGGAAGAGACCCAGTACTTC. Translating gives CASSLGTGWEETQYF.

This clone was counted once. CDR3 in amino acids: CASSSWTGRSYEQYF. Written as DNA, the CDR3 is TGTGCCAGCAGCTCTTGGACAGGTCGCTCCTACGAGCAGTACTTC. This rearrangement joins TRBV7-9 to TRBJ2-7; TRBD1 agrees at 7 bases. V trimming: 4 bases; J trimming: 0 bases; junction bases outside the gene matches: 6. This CDR3 spans 15 amino acids. Per germline, CDR1 SEHNR and CDR2 FQNEAQ (reference sequence).

This clone came up once. The chain has TRBV5-4 and TRBJ1-4; 10 nucleotides align to TRBD1. Losses at the gene ends were 3 bases for V and 6 bases for J; bases not matched to a gene: 5. This CDR3 is built from 15 residues. Germline V gene sequence: CDR1 SGHNT, CDR2 YYREEE (reference sequence). The CDR3 bases are TGTGCCAGCAGCTACTCCGGGACAGGGGATGAAAAACTGTTTTTT. As protein: CASSYSGTGDEKLFF.

V gene TRBV5-4 combines with J gene TRBJ2-3, with D maybe TRBD2 (5 bases). The CDR3 runs 13 residues. The V and J ends lost 2 bases and 4 bases respectively, with 8 bases between them. Germline-derived CDR1 and CDR2 are SGHNT and YYREEE (reference sequence). The CDR3 sequence: CASSFGGADTQYF. CDR3 in DNA: TGTGCCAGCAGCTTCGGAGGAGCAGATACGCAGTATTTT.

This clone was detected only once. V is TRBV18 and J is TRBJ1-1; D is unclear. Per the germline V gene, CDR1 is KGHSH and CDR2 is LQKENI. The CDR3 loop spans 15 amino acids. Trimming removed 3 bases from V and 0 bases from J, with 11 bases in between. The CDR3 loop is CASSPREGMNTEAFF. CDR3 in DNA: TGTGCCAGCTCACCGCGGGAGGGAATGAACACTGAAGCTTTCTTT. Filled out from reference TRBV18 and TRBJ1-1, the complete variable domain reads NAGVMQNPRHLVRRRGQEARLRCSPMKGHSHVYWYRQLPEEGLKFMVYLQKENIIDESGMPKERFSAEFPKEGPSILRIQQVVRGDSAAYFCASSPREGMNTEAFFGQGTRLTVV.

The rearrangement uses TRBV15 and TRBJ1-5, with no clear D. The V and J ends lost 3 bases and 2 bases respectively, with 8 bases between them. Germline V gene data show CDR1 as LNHNV and CDR2 as YYDKDF (reference sequence). The CDR3 runs 14 residues. CDR3 region: CATSRVVGNQPQHF. The DNA for the CDR3 is TGTGCCACCAGCAGGGTGGTTGGCAATCAGCCCCAGCATTTT.

This chain links TRBV4-2 with TRBJ2-1; D gene unclear. This CDR3 spans 15 amino acids. V shed 0 bases and J shed 4 bases, with 10 bases lying between them. Germline V gives CDR1 LGHNA, CDR2 YNFKEQ. CDR3 region: CASSQEPKSYNEQFF. The CDR3 DNA sequence: TGTGCCAGCAGCCAAGAACCAAAATCTTACAATGAGCAGTTCTTC.

The J gene is TRBJ2-7, the V gene TRBV14, with D possibly being TRBD1 or TRBD2 (5 bases each). Trimming pared 0 bases from V and 5 bases from J, leaving 14 bases between. The CDR3 runs 15 residues. Germline loops: CDR1 SGHDN, CDR2 FVKESK. The CDR3 loop is CASSQDGGRIDEQYF. DNA of the CDR3: TGTGCCAGCAGCCAAGATGGGGGAAGGATTGACGAGCAGTACTTC.

This chain joins TRBV30 and TRBJ1-2; TRBD1 agrees at 8 bases. The CDR3 contains 14 residues. From germline, CDR1 is GTSNPN and CDR2 SVGIG (reference sequence). V gave up 2 bases and J gave up 8 bases; unmatched junction bases: 10. The CDR3 bases are TGTGCCTGGAGTCCGGGGATCGGGACAGGAGGCTACACCTTC. Its translation: CAWSPGIGTGGYTF.

The chain joins TRBV9 to TRBJ2-5; 11 bases fit TRBD2. V was pared by 2 bases and J by 5 bases, with 5 bases of the junction left unmatched. Germline CDR1 SGDLS, CDR2 YYNGEE. The CDR3 sequence is 15 residues long. The CDR3: CASSVLAGGGETQYF. CDR3 nucleotide sequence: TGTGCCAGCAGCGTTCTAGCGGGAGGTGGGGAGACCCAGTACTTC.

The genes are TRBV11-3 and TRBJ2-1; D is possibly TRBD2 (6 bases). The CDR3 is 13 residues long. The V gene's germline CDR1 is SGHNT and CDR2 YENEEA. V gave up 1 base and J gave up 9 bases, with 10 bases separating them. CDR3 sequence: CASSLGGVSEQFF. CDR3 coding DNA: TGTGCCAGCAGCTTAGGGGGGGTGAGTGAGCAGTTCTTC.

V is TRBV18 and J is TRBJ1-3; D remains ambiguous. This CDR3 spans 17 amino acids. V was clipped by 3 bases and J by 0 bases, with 15 bases between them. Per germline, CDR1 KGHSH and CDR2 LQKENI. The CDR3 sequence: CASSPYQQRSSGNTIYF. The DNA of the CDR3 is TGTGCCAGCTCACCCTATCAACAGCGAAGCTCTGGAAACACCATATATTTT.

The CDR3 sequence: CASGGAGEQYF. DNA of the CDR3: TGTGCCAGCGGAGGTGCGGGCGAGCAGTACTTC. V usage is TRBV6-5 and J usage is TRBJ2-7, with D maybe TRBD2 (5 bases). The germline gives CDR1 MNHEY, CDR2 SVGAGI. V dropped 8 bases and J dropped 6 bases, with 11 bases sitting between them. CDR3 length: 11 residues.

The chain links TRBV21-1 to TRBJ1-4. TRBV21-1 is labeled a pseudogene. CDR3 length equals 15 residues. The CDR3 DNA is TGTGCCAGCAGTGGCTACAAGGTGCATAATGAAAAACTGTTTTTT. It yields the protein CASSGYKVHNEKLFF.

V is TRBV6-5 and J is TRBJ1-1; a possible D gene is TRBD1 (5 bases). Germline V gene lookup returns CDR1 MNHEY and CDR2 SVGAGI. V was cut by 9 bases and J by 1 base, with 18 bases left in between. This CDR3 comprises 15 residues. The CDR3 bases are TGTGCCAGTGTCCGGCTTATGCAGGGGAACACTGAAGCTTTCTTT. Translation: CASVRLMQGNTEAFF.

The J gene is TRBJ2-3, the V gene TRBV11-2; 7 bases map to TRBD2. Germline-derived CDR1 and CDR2 are SGHAT and FQNNGV. V gave up 3 bases and J gave up 1 base; unmatched junction bases: 4. The CDR3 consists of 15 residues. The CDR3: CASSLAGARTDTQYF. CDR3 nucleotide sequence: TGTGCCAGCAGCTTGGCGGGAGCGCGCACAGATACGCAGTATTTT. The full variable domain, rest sourced from reference TRBV11-2 and TRBJ2-3, is EAGVAQSPRYKIIEKRQSVAFWCNPISGHATLYWYQQILGQGPKLLIQFQNNGVVDDSQLPKDRFSAERLKGVDSTLKIQPAKLEDSAVYLCASSLAGARTDTQYFGPGTRLTVL.

The CDR3 region is CASSISSGSGELFF. The CDR3 nucleotides read TGTGCCAGTAGTATTTCGTCAGGGAGCGGGGAGCTGTTTTTT. The V and J genes are TRBV19 and TRBJ2-2; D is tentatively TRBD1 or TRBD2 (5 bases each). The V and J ends lost 3 bases and 7 bases respectively, with 12 bases between them. The CDR3 has 14 residues. Germline values: CDR1 LNHDA, CDR2 SQIVND (reference sequence). Full variable domain (rest looked up from reference TRBV19 and TRBJ2-2): DGGITQSPKYLFRKEGQNVTLSCEQNLNHDAMYWYRQDPGQGLRLIYYSQIVNDFQKGDIAEGYSVSREKKESFPLTVTSAQKNPTAFYLCASSISSGSGELFFGEGSRLTVL.